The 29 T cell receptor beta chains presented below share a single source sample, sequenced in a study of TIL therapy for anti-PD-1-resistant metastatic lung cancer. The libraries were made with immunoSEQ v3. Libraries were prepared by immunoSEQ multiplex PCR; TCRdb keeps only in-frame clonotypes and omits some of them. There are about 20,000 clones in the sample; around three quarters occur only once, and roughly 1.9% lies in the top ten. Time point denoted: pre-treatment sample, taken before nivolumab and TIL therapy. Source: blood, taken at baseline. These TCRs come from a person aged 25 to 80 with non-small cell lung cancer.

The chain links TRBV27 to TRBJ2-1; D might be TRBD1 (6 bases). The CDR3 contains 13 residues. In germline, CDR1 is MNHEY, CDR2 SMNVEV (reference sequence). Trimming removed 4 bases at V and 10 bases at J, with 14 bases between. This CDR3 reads CASSSSWTAEQFF. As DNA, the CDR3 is TGTGCCAGCAGTTCGTCCTGGACAGCCGAGCAGTTCTTC.

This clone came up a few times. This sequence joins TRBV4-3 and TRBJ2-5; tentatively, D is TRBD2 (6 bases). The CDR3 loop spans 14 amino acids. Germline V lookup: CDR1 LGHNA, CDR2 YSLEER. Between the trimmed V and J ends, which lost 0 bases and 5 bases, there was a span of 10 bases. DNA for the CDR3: TGCGCCAGCAGCCAAGATGCGGGGTTGGAGACCCAGTACTTC. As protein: CASSQDAGLETQYF.

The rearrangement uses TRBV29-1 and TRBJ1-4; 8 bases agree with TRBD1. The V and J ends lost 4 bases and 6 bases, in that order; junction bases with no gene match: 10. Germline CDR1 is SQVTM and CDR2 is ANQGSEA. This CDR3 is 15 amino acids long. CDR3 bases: TGCAGCGTTGGACTGACAGGGGAGGTCGATGAAAAACTGTTTTTT. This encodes CSVGLTGEVDEKLFF. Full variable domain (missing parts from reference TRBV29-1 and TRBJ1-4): SAVISQKPSRDICQRGTSLTIQCQVDSQVTMMFWYRQQPGQSLTLIATANQGSEATYESGFVIDKFPISRPNLTFSTLTVSNMSPEDSSIYLCSVGLTGEVDEKLFFGSGTQLSVL.

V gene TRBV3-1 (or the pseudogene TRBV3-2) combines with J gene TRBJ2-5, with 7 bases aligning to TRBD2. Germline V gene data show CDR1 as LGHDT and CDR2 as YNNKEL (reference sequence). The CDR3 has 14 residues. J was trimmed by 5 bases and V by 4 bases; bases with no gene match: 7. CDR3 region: CASSPSASGETQYF. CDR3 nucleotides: TGTGCCAGCAGCCCGTCGGCTAGCGGTGAGACCCAGTACTTC.

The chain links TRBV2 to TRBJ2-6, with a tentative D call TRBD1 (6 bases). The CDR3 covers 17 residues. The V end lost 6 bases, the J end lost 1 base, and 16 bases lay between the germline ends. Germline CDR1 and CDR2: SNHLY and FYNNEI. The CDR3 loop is CASRYRASRSGANVLTF. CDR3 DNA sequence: TGTGCCAGCAGATACAGGGCTTCAAGGTCTGGGGCCAACGTCCTGACTTTC.

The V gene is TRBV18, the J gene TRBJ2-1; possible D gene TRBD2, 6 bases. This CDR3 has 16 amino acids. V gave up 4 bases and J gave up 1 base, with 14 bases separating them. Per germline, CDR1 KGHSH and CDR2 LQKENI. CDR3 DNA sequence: TGTGCCAGCTCACGAGTTCTCGGGGGTTCCTACAATGAGCAGTTCTTC. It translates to CASSRVLGGSYNEQFF.

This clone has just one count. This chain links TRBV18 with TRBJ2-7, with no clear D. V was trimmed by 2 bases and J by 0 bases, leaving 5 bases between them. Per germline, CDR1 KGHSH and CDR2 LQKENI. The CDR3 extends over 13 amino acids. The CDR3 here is CASSPKSSYEQYF. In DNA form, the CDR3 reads TGTGCCAGCTCACCAAAAAGCTCCTACGAGCAGTACTTC.

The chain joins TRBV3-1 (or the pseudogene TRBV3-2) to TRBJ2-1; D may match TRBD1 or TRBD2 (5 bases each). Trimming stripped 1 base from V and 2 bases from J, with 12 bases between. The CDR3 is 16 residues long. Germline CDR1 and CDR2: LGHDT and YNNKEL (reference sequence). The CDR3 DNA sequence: TGTGCCAGCAGCCAAGGTGGGGGATCACCCTACAATGAGCAGTTCTTC. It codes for CASSQGGGSPYNEQFF.

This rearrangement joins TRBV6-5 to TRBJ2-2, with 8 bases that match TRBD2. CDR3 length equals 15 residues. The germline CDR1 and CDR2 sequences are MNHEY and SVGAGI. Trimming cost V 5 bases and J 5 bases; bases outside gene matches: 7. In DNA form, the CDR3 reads TGTGCCAGCAGTCCAGGACTAGCCGGGACCGGGGAGCTGTTTTTT. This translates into CASSPGLAGTGELFF.

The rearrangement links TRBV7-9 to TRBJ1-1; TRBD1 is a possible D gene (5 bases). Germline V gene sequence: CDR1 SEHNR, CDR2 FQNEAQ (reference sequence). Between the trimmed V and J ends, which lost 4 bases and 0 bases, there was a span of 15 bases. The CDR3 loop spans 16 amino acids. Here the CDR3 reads CASSSGTVLLNTEAFF. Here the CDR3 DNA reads TGTGCCAGCAGCTCAGGGACCGTTTTATTGAACACTGAAGCTTTCTTT.

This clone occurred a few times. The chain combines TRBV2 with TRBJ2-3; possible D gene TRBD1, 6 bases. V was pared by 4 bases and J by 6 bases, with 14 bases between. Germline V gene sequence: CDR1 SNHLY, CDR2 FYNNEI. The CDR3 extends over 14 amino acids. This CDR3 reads CASSVGTFPDTQYF. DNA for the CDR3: TGTGCCAGCAGTGTTGGGACATTCCCGGATACGCAGTATTTT.

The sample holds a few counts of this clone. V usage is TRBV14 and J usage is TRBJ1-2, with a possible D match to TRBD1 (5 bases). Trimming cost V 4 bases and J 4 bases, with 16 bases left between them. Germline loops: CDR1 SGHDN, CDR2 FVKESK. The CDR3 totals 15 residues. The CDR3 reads CASSPSWRGPYGYTF. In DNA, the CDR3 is TGTGCCAGCAGCCCATCGTGGCGGGGACCCTATGGCTACACCTTC.

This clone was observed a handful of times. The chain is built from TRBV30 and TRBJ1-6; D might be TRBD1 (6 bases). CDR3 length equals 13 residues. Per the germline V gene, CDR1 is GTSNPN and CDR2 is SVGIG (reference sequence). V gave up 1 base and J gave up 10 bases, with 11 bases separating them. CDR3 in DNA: TGTGCCTGGAGTGATAACAGGGCATCACCCCTCCACTTT. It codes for CAWSDNRASPLHF.

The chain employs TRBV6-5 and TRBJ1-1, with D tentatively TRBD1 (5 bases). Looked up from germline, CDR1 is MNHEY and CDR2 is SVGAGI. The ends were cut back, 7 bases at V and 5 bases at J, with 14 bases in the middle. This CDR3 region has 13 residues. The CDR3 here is CASTPGGRTEAFF. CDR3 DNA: TGTGCCAGCACCCCCGGGGGGAGAACTGAAGCTTTCTTT.

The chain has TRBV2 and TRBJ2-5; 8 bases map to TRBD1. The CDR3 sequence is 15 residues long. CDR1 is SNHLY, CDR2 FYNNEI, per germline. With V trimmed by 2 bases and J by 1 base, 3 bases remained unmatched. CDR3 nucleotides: TGTGCCAGCAGTGAAACCAGGGGGCGCCAAGAGACCCAGTACTTC. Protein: CASSETRGRQETQYF.

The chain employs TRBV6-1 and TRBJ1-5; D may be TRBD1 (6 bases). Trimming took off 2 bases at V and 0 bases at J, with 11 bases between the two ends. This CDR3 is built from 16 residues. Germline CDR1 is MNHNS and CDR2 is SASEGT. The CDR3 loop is CASSEWGHNSNQPQHF. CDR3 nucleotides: TGTGCCAGCAGTGAATGGGGACATAATAGCAATCAGCCCCAGCATTTT.

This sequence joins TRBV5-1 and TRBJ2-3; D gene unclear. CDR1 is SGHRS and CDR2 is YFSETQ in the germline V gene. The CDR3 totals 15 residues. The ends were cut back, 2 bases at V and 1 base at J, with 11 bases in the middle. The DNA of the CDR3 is TGCGCCAGCAGCTTATGGGGTATCGGCACAGATACGCAGTATTTT. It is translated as CASSLWGIGTDTQYF.

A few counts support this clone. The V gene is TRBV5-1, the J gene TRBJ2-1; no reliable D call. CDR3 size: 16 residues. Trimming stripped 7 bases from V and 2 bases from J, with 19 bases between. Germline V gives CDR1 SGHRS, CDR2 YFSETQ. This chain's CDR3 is CASYPFPSAAYNEQFF. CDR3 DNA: TGCGCCAGCTACCCCTTCCCCTCAGCAGCCTACAATGAGCAGTTCTTC. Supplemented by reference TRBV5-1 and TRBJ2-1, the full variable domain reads KAGVTQTPRYLIKTRGQQVTLSCSPISGHRSVSWYQQTPGQGLQFLFEYFSETQRNKGNFPGRFSGRQFSNSRSEMNVSTLELGDSALYLCASYPFPSAAYNEQFFGPGTRLTVL.

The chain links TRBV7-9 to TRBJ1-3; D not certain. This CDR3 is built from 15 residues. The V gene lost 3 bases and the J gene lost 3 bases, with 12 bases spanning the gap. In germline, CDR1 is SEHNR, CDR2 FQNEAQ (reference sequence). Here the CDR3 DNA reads TGTGCCAGCAGCTTCACGGGGAATAGTGGAAACACCATATATTTT. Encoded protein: CASSFTGNSGNTIYF.

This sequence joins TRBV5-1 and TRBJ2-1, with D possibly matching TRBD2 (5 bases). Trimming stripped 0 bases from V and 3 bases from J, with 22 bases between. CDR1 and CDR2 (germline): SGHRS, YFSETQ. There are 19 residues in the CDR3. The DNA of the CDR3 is TGCGCCAGCAGCTTGGAATTTGCGCGGTTCGAGCGGAGCTACAATGAGCAGTTCTTC. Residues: CASSLEFARFERSYNEQFF.

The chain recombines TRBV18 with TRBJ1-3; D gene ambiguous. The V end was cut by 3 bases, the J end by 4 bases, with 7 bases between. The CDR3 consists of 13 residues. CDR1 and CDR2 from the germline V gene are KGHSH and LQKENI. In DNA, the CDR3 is TGTGCCAGCTCACCGGACCAAGGAAACACCATATATTTT. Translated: CASSPDQGNTIYF.

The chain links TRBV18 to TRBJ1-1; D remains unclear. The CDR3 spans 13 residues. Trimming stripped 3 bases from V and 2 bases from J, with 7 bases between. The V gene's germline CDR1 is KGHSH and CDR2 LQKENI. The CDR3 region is CASSPWPNTEAFF. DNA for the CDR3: TGTGCCAGCTCACCCTGGCCTAACACTGAAGCTTTCTTT.

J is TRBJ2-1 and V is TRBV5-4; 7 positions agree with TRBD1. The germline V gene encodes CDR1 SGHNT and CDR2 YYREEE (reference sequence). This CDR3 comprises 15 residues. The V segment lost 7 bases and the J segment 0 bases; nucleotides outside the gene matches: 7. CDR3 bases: TGTGCCAGCCAGGCCACAGGGGACTCCTACAATGAGCAGTTCTTC. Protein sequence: CASQATGDSYNEQFF.

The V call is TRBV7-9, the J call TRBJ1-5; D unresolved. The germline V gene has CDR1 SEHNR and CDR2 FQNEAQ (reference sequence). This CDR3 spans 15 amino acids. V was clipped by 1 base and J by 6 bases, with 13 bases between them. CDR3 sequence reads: CASSLGRVKGQPQHF. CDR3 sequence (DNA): TGTGCCAGCAGCTTAGGAAGGGTAAAAGGTCAGCCCCAGCATTTT. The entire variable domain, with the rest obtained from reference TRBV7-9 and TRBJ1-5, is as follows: DTGVSQNPRHKITKRGQNVTFRCDPISEHNRLYWYRQTLGQGPEFLTYFQNEAQLEKSRLLSDRFSAERPKGSFSTLEIQRTEQGDSAMYLCASSLGRVKGQPQHFGDGTRLSIL.

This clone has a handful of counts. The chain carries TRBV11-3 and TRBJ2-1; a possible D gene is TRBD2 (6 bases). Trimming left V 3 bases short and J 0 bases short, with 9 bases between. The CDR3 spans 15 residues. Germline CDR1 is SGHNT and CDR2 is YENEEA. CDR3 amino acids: CASSFGGGSYNEQFF. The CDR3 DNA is TGTGCCAGCAGCTTCGGGGGTGGCTCCTACAATGAGCAGTTCTTC.

The CDR3 is CASRPTRRPYNEQFF. In DNA form, the CDR3 reads TGTGCCAGCAGACCCACTAGGAGACCCTACAATGAGCAGTTCTTC. The genes are TRBV27 and TRBJ2-1; tentatively, D is TRBD2 (5 bases). The germline V gene has CDR1 MNHEY and CDR2 SMNVEV (reference sequence). This CDR3 has 15 residues. V was shortened by 6 bases and J by 2 bases, with 14 bases between the two germline ends.

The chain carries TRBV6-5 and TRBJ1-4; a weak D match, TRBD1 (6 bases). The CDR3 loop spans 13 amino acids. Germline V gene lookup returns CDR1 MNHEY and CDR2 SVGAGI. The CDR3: CAEEGGFGEKLFF. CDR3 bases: TGTGCTGAAGAAGGGGGGTTTGGAGAAAAACTGTTTTTT.

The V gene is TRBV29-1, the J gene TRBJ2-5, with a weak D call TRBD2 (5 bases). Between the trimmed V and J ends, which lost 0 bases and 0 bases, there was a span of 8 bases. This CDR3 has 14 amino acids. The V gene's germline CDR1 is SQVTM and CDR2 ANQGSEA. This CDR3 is CSVEDTGNQETQYF. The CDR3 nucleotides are TGCAGCGTTGAAGACACGGGGAACCAAGAGACCCAGTACTTC.

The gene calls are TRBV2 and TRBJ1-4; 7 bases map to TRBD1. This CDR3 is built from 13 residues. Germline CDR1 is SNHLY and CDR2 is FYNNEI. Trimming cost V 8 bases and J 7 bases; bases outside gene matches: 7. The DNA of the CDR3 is TGTGCCAGCTCCGAACAGGGGTTTGAAAAACTGTTTTTT. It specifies CASSEQGFEKLFF.